This T cell receptor (beta chain) was sequenced for a study of molecular identifiers for immune sequencing clone quantification. Overall study results and limits: Detectable among about a million naive cells, according to reports, was Jurkat TCR RNA spiked in from one cell.

Details on this clonotype: Its antigen is not known. A clone one base away is much larger, so this may be a read error.

TCRdb processed the PCR reads anew with MiXCR; each CDR3 protein has one entry. The sample yields some 650,000 distinct CDR3 sequences, 15% to 20% seen once. The origin of this receptor is a human donor in good health. Some libraries in this study had Jurkat cell RNA spiked in. The sample taken for sequencing was naive CD8+ T cells from blood, with Jurkat cell RNA spiked in. Described subset: FACS-sorted CD8+CD4-CCR7+CD45RA+ naive T cells.

CDR3 nucleotides: TGTGCCAGCAGCCTACGGACTAGCGGGGGGGGCAACTACGAGCAGTACTTC. It yields the protein CASSLRTSGGGNYEQYF. The genes are TRBV7-8 and TRBJ2-7; 15 nucleotides match TRBD2. CDR1 and CDR2 (germline): SGHVS, FQNEAQ. The CDR3 runs to 17 residues. The V and J ends lost 5 bases and 3 bases, in that order; junction bases with no gene match: 8.